What follows describes a single T cell receptor beta chain. The antigen is not known. The sample originates from a study of T cells after yellow fever vaccination. Study-wide findings and caveats: Abundant bulk-derived clonotypes could contaminate FACS-sorted repertoires.

The J segment lost 4 bases and the V segment lost 4 bases, leaving 7 bases of the junction unmatched. This CDR3 has 16 amino acids. CDR1 and CDR2 (germline): SEHNR, FQNEAQ (reference sequence). TCRdb reprocessed the 5' RACE reads with MiXCR, giving one entry per CDR3 protein. This sample has hundreds of thousands of distinct CDR3 sequences, with 18% found just once. This TCR came from a young man who received the YFV17D yellow fever vaccine. The V gene is TRBV7-9, the J gene TRBJ2-3; 11 bases map to TRBD2. This specimen consisted of PBMCs, obtained before the yellow fever booster vaccination. CDR3 residues: CASSSLAGGTSDTQYF. CDR3 sequence (DNA): TGTGCCAGCAGCTCCCTAGCGGGGGGTACGTCAGATACGCAGTATTTT. Full variable domain (rest looked up from reference TRBV7-9 and TRBJ2-3): DTGVSQNPRHKITKRGQNVTFRCDPISEHNRLYWYRQTLGQGPEFLTYFQNEAQLEKSRLLSDRFSAERPKGSFSTLEIQRTEQGDSAMYLCASSSLAGGTSDTQYFGPGTRLTVL.